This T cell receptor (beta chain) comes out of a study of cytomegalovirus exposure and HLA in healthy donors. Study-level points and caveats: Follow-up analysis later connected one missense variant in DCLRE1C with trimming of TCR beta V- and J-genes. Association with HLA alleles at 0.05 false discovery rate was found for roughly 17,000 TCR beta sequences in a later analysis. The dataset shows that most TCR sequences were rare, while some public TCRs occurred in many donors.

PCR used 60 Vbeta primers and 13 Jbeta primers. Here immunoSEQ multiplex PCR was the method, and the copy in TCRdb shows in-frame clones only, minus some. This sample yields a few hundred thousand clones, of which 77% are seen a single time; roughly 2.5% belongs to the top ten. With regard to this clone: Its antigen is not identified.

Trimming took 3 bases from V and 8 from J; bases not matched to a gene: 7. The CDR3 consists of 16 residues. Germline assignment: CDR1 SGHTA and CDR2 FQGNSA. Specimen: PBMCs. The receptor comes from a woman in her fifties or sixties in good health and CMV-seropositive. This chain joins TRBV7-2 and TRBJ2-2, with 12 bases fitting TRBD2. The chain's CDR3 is CASSFRLAGDGGELFF. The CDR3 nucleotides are TGTGCCAGCAGCTTCCGACTAGCGGGGGATGGGGGGGAGCTGTTTTTT. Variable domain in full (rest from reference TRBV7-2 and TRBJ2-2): GAGVSQSPSNKVTEKGKDVELRCDPISGHTALYWYRQSLGQGLEFLIYFQGNSAPDKSGLPSDRFSAERTGGSVSTLTIQRTQQEDSAVYLCASSFRLAGDGGELFFGEGSRLTVL.